This TCR beta chain was captured in a study of T-cell memory formation after mild COVID-19. Study-level information: The study found TCR clusters largely donor specific. Study-wide results and limits: Day 37-peaking second-wave clones had unconfirmed SARS-CoV-2 specificity. CD4+ contracting clones were mainly CM and EM; CD8+ ones, EMRA. Cross-reactive memory appears to have joined, as suggested by some responding clones showing up in pre-infection memory.

The length of the CDR3 is 14 residues. V was cut by 4 bases and J by 6 bases, with 15 bases left in between. Germline V lookup: CDR1 SEHNR, CDR2 FQNEAQ (reference sequence). Note on this clonotype: The antigen is undetermined.

TCRdb redid the calling of the 5' RACE reads with MiXCR, one entry per CDR3 protein. The sample lists hundreds of thousands of distinct CDR3 sequences; about a fifth were seen once. Source material: PBMCs or a T cell subset sorted from them (not recorded which). The chain couples TRBV7-9 to TRBJ1-2, with D maybe TRBD1 (6 bases). The TCR comes from an adult woman who had mild COVID-19 (a few samples of this study predate the infection). Cell type and time point are not known. CDR3 sequence reads: CASSSPNRADGYTF. Here the CDR3 DNA reads TGTGCCAGCAGCTCTCCAAACAGGGCGGATGGCTACACCTTC. The full variable domain, in which reference TRBV7-9 and TRBJ1-2 provide the parts outside the CDR3, is DTGVSQNPRHKITKRGQNVTFRCDPISEHNRLYWYRQTLGQGPEFLTYFQNEAQLEKSRLLSDRFSAERPKGSFSTLEIQRTEQGDSAMYLCASSSPNRADGYTFGSGTRLTVV.